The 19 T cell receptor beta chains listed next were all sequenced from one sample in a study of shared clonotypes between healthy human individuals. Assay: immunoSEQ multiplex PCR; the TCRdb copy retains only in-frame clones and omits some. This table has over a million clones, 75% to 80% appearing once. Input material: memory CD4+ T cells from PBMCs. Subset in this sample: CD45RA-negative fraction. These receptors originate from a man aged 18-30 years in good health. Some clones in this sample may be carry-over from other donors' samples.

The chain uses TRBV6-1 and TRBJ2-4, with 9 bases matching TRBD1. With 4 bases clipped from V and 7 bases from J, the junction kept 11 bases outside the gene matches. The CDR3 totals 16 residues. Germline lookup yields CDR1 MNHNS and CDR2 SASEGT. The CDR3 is CASSASRQGVRNIQYF. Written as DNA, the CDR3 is TGTGCCAGCAGTGCATCCCGACAGGGGGTTCGTAACATTCAGTACTTC.

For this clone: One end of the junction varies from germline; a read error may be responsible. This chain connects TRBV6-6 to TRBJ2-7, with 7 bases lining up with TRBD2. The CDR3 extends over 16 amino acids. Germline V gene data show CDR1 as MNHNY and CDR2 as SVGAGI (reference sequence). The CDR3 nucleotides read TGTGCCAGCAGCTACTCCACCTCGGGACTAATGTACGAGCAGTACTTC. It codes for CASSYSTSGLMYEQYF.

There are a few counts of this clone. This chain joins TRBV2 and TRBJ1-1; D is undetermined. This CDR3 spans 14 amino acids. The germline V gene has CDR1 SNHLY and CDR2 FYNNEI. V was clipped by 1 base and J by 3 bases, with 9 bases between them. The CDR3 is CASSEGEGDTEAFF. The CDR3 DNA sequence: TGTGCCAGCAGTGAAGGGGAGGGAGACACTGAAGCTTTCTTT.

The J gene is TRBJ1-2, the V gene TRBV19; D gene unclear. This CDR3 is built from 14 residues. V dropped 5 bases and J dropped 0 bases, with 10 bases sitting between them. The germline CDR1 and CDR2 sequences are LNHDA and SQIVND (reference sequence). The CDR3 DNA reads TGTGCCAGTAGTGTGTATCTGGCTAACTATGGCTACACCTTC. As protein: CASSVYLANYGYTF.

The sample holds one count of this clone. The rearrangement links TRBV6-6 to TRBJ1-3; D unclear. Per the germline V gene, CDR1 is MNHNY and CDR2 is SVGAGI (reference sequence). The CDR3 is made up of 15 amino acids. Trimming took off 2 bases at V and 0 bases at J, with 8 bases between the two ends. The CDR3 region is CASSYGPSSGNTIYF. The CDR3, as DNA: TGTGCCAGCAGTTACGGCCCTAGCTCTGGAAACACCATATATTTT.

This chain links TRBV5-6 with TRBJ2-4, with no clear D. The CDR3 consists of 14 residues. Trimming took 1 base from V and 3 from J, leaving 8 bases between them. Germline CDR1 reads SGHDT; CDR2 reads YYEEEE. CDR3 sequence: CASSLRLVKNIQYF. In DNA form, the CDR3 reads TGTGCCAGCAGCTTGAGACTGGTCAAAAACATTCAGTACTTC.

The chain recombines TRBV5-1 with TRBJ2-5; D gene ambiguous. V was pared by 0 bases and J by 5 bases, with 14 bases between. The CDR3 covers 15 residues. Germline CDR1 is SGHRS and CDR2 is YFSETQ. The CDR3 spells CASSLASYPGETQYF. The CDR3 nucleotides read TGCGCCAGCAGCTTGGCCTCGTATCCTGGGGAGACCCAGTACTTC.

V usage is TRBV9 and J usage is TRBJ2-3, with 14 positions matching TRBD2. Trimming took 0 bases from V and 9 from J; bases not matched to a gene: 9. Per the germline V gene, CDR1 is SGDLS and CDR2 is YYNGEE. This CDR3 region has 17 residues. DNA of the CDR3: TGTGCCAGCAGCGTAGCGCGACTAGCGGGAGGGCCGGGCACGCAGTATTTT. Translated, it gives CASSVARLAGGPGTQYF.

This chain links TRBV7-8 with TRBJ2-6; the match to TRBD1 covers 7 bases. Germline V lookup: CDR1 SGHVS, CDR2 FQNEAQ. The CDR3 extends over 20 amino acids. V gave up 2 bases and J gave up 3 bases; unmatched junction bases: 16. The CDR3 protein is CASSLIMGQTLVFGANVLTF. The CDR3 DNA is TGTGCCAGCAGCTTAATAATGGGACAGACACTAGTCTTTGGGGCCAACGTCCTGACTTTC.

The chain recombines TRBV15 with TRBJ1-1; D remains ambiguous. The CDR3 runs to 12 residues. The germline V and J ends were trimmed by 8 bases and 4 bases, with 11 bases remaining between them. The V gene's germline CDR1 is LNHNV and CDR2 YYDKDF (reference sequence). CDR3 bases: TGTGCCACCCGCGCCGGAGGCACTGAAGCTTTCTTT. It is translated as CATRAGGTEAFF.

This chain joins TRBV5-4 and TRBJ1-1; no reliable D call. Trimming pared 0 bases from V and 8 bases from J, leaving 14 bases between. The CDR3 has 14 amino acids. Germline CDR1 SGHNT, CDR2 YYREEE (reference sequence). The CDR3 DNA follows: TGTGCCAGCAGCTTGGATCCGGGAACCGGGGAAGCTTTCTTT. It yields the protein CASSLDPGTGEAFF. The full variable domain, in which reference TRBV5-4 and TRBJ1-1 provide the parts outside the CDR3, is ETGVTQSPTHLIKTRGQQVTLRCSSQSGHNTVSWYQQALGQGPQFIFQYYREEENGRGNFPPRFSGLQFPNYSSELNVNALELDDSALYLCASSLDPGTGEAFFGQGTRLTVV.

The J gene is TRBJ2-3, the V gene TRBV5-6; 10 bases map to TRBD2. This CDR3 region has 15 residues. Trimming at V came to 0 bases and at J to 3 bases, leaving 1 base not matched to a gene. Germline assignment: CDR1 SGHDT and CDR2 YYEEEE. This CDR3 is CASSLALAGTDTQYF. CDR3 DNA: TGTGCCAGCAGCTTGGCACTAGCGGGAACAGATACGCAGTATTTT.

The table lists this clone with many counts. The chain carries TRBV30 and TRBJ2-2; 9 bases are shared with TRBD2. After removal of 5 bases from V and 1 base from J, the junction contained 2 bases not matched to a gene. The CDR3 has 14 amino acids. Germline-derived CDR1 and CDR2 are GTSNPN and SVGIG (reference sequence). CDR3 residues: CAWGLARNTGELFF. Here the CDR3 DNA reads TGTGCCTGGGGACTAGCGCGGAACACCGGGGAGCTGTTTTTT.

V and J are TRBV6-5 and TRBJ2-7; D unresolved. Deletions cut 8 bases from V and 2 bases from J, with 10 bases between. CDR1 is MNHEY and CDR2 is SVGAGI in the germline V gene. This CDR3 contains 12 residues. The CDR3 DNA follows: TGTGCCAGCGTCGCGGCGACCTACGAGCAGTACTTC. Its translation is CASVAATYEQYF.

In nucleotides, the CDR3 is TGTGCCAGCAGGTTCCCGGGACAGGGGACAGCTTTCTTT. Its translation is CASRFPGQGTAFF. This chain uses TRBV28 with TRBJ1-1, with 10 bases lining up with TRBD1. The germline V gene has CDR1 MDHEN and CDR2 SYDVKM. With 6 bases clipped from V and 10 bases from J, the junction kept 8 bases outside the gene matches. The CDR3 runs to 13 residues.

The CDR3 protein is CASSLRGVASGNTIYF. The CDR3 DNA reads TGTGCCAGCAGTTTACGTGGGGTTGCGTCTGGAAACACCATATATTTT. The V and J genes are TRBV27 and TRBJ1-3; no firm D call. The CDR3 has 16 residues. Germline-derived CDR1 and CDR2 are MNHEY and SMNVEV (reference sequence). Trimming took 2 bases from V and 1 from J, leaving 12 bases between them.

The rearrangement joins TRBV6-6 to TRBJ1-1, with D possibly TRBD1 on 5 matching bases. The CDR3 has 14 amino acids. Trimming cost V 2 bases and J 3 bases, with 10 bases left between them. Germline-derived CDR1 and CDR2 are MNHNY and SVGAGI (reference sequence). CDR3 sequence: CASSYAEGYTEAFF. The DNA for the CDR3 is TGTGCCAGCAGTTACGCGGAGGGGTACACTGAAGCTTTCTTT.

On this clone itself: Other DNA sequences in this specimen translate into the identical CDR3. CDR3 nucleotide sequence: TGCGCCAGCAGCTTGCAGGGTGAAAAACTGTTTTTT. Translating gives CASSLQGEKLFF. This chain links TRBV5-1 with TRBJ1-4, with TRBD1 as a possible D gene (5 bases). Trimming removed 1 base from V and 7 bases from J, with 5 bases in between. Germline V gene data show CDR1 as SGHRS and CDR2 as YFSETQ. The CDR3 extends over 12 amino acids.

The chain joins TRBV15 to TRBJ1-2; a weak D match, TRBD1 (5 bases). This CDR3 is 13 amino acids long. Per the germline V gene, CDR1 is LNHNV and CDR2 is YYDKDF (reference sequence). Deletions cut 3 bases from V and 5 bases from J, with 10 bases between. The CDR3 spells CATSSGQGYGYTF. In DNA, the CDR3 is TGTGCCACCAGCAGCGGGCAGGGTTATGGCTACACCTTC.